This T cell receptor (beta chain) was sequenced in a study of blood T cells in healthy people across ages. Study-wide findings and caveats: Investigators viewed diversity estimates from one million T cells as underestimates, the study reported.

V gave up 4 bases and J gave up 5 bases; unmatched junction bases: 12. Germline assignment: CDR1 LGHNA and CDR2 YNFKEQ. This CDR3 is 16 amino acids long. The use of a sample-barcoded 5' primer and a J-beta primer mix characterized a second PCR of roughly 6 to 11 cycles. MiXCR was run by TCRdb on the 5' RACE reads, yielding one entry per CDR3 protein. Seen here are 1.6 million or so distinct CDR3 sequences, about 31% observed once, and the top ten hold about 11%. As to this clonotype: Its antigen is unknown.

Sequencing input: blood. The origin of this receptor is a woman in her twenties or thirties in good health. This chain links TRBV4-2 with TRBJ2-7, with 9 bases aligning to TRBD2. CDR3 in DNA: TGTGCCAGCAGCCTTTTACCGGGACTAGCTAACCACGAGCAGTACTTC. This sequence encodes CASSLLPGLANHEQYF.